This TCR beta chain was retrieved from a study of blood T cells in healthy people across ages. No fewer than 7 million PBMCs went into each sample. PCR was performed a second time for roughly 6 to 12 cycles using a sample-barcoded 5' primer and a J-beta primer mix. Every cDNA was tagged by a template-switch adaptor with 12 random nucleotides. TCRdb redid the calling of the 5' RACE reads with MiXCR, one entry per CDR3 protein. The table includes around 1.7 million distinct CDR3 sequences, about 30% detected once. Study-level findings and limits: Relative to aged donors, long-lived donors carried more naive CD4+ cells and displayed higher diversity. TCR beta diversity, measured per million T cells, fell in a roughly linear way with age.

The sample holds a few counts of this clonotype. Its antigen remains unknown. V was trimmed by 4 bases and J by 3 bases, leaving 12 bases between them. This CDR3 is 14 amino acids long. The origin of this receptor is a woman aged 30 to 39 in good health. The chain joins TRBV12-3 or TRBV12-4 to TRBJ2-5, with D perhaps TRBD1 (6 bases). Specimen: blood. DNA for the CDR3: TGTGCCAGCAGTTCACGGGACACCGAAGAGACCCAGTACTTC. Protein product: CASSSRDTEETQYF.